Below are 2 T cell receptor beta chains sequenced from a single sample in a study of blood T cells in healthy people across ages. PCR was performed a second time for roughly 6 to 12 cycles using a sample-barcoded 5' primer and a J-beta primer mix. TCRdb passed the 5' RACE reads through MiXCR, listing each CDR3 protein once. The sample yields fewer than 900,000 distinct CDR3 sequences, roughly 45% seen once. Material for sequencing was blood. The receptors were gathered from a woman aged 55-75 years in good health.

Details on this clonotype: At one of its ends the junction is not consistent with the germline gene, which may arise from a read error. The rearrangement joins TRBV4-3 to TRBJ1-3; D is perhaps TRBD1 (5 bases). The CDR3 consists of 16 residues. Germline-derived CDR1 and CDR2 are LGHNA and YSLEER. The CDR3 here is CASSQDAGGGGSTIYF. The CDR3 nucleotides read TGCGCCAGCAGCCAAGATGCGGGGGGTGGAGGAAGCACCATATATTTT.

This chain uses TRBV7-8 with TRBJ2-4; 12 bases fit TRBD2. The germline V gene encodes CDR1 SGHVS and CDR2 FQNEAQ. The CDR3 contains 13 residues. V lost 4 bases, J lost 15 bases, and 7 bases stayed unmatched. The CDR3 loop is CASSSGLAGNGYF. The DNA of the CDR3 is TGTGCCAGCAGCTCAGGACTAGCGGGAAATGGGTACTTC. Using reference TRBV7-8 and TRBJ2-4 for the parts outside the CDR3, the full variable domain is GAGVSQSPRYKVAKRGQDVALRCDPISGHVSLFWYQQALGQGPEFLTYFQNEAQLDKSGLPSDRFFAERPEGSVSTLKIQRTQQEDSAVYLCASSSGLAGNGYFGAGTRLSVL.